This T cell receptor beta chain was sequenced during a study of blood T cell repertoires in COVID-19. Sequencing used immunoSEQ multiplex PCR; TCRdb keeps in-frame clones, though not all of them. The data contain more than 350,000 clones, around nine tenths of them singletons. Between the trimmed V and J ends, which lost 6 bases and 6 bases, there was a span of 9 bases. This CDR3 spans 12 amino acids. Germline V gene data show CDR1 as SGHTA and CDR2 as FQGNSA. Sequencing used PBMCs or T cells enriched from blood (not recorded which). The J gene is TRBJ2-1, the V gene TRBV7-2; no clear D gene. The sequence was collected from a woman aged 18-35 years who had been exposed to COVID-19. The CDR3 bases are TGTGCCAGCAGTAAGTCAGTCAATGAGCAGTTCTTC. It is translated as CASSKSVNEQFF.